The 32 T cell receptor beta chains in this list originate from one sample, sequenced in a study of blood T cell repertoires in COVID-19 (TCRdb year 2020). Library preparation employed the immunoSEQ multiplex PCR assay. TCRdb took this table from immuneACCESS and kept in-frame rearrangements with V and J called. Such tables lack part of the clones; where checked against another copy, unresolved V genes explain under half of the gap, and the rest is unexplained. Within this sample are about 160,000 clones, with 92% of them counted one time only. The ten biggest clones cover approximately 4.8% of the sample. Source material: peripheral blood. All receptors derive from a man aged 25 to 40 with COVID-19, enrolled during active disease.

CDR3 in amino acids: CASSPKAGNSYEQYF. The CDR3, as DNA: TGTGCCAGCAGCCCCAAGGCAGGGAACTCCTACGAGCAGTACTTC. This chain connects TRBV6-5 to TRBJ2-7; tentative D call: TRBD1 (5 bases). This CDR3 is 15 amino acids long. Trimming cost V 6 bases and J 0 bases, with 15 bases left between them. Germline V gene lookup returns CDR1 MNHEY and CDR2 SVGAGI.

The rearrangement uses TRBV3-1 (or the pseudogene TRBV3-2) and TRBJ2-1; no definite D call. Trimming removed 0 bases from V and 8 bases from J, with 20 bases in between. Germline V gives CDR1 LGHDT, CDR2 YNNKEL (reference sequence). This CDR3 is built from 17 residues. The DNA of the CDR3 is TGTGCCAGCAGCCAAGATCTGAGCCTCCAACCTTTCTATGAGCAGTTCTTC. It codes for CASSQDLSLQPFYEQFF.

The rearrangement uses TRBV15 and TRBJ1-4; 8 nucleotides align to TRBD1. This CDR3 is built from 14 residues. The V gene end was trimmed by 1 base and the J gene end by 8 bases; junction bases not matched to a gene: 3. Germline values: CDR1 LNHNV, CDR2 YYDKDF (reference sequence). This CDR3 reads CATSRGRQGEKLFF. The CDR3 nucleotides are TGTGCCACCAGCAGAGGGAGACAGGGGGAAAAACTGTTTTTT.

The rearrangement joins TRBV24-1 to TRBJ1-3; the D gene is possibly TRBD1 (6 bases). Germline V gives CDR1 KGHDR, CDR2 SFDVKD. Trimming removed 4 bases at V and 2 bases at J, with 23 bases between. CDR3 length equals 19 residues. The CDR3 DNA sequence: TGTGCCACCAGTGAGCTGCCTCCGGGGGGCGGATGGGCTGGAAACACCATATATTTT. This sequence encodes CATSELPPGGGWAGNTIYF.

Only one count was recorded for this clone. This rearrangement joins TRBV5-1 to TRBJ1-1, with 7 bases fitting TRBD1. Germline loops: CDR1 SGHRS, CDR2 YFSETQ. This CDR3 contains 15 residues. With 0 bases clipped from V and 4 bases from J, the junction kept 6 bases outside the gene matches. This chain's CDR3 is CASSLDRQGFTEAFF. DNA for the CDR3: TGCGCCAGCAGCTTGGACAGACAGGGTTTCACTGAAGCTTTCTTT.

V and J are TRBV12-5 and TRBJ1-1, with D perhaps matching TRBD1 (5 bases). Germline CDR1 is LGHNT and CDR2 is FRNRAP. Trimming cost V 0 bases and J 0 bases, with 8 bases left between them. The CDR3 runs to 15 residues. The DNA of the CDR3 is TGTGCTAGTGGTTTGGTAATAGGGGTGAACACTGAAGCTTTCTTT. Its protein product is CASGLVIGVNTEAFF.

This chain's CDR3 is CASSLILAAYNEQFF. The CDR3 DNA reads as TGCGCCAGCAGCCTGATCTTGGCGGCATACAATGAGCAGTTCTTC. The V and J genes are TRBV4-1 and TRBJ2-1; D gene unclear. Germline V gene data show CDR1 as MGHRA and CDR2 as YSYEKL. Trimming removed 4 bases at V and 4 bases at J, with 14 bases between. The CDR3 spans 15 residues.

CDR3 protein: CASSYSASRSNQPQHF. In nucleotides, the CDR3 is TGTGCCAGCAGTTACTCTGCCTCCCGGAGCAATCAGCCCCAGCATTTT. The V gene is TRBV6-2 or TRBV6-3, the J gene TRBJ1-5; D gene unclear. Germline V gene data show CDR1 as MNHEY and CDR2 as SVGEGT. V shed 0 bases and J shed 1 base, with 10 bases lying between them. This CDR3 has 16 amino acids.

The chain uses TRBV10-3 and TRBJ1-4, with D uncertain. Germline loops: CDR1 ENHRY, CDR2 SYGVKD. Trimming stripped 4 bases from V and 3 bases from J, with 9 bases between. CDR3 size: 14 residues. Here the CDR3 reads CAISGSGANEKLFF. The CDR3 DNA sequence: TGTGCCATCAGTGGGAGCGGGGCTAATGAAAAACTGTTTTTT.

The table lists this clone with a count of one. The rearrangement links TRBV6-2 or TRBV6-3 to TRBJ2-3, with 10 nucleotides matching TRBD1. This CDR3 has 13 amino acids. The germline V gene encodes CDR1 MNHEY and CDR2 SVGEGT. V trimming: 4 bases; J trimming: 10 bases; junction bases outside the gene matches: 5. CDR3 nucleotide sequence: TGTGCCAGCAGTTTGGGACAGGGGTTTGCGCAGTATTTT. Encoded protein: CASSLGQGFAQYF.

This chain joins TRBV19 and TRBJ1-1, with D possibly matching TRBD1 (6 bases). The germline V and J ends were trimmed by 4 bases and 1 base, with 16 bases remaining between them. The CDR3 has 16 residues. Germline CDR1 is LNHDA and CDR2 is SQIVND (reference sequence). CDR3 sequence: CASSRDTPPPNTEAFF. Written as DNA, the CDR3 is TGTGCCAGTAGTAGGGACACCCCTCCGCCGAACACTGAAGCTTTCTTT. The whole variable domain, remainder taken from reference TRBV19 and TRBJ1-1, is DGGITQSPKYLFRKEGQNVTLSCEQNLNHDAMYWYRQDPGQGLRLIYYSQIVNDFQKGDIAEGYSVSREKKESFPLTVTSAQKNPTAFYLCASSRDTPPPNTEAFFGQGTRLTVV.

CDR3 sequence: CASSLAVGLTGEQYF. The CDR3 nucleotides read TGTGCCAGCAGCTTAGCAGTGGGACTGACTGGCGAGCAGTACTTC. The chain links TRBV7-6 to TRBJ2-7, with TRBD2 as a possible D gene (6 bases). CDR3 length: 15 amino acids. Germline lookup yields CDR1 SGHVS and CDR2 FNYEAQ. The ends were cut back, 0 bases at V and 6 bases at J, with 15 bases in the middle.

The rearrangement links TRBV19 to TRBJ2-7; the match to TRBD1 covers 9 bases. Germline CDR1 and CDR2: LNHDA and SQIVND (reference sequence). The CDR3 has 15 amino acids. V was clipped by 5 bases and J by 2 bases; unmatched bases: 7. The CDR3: CASSGGDRVPYEQYF. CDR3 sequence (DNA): TGTGCCAGTAGTGGGGGGGACAGGGTTCCCTACGAGCAGTACTTC.

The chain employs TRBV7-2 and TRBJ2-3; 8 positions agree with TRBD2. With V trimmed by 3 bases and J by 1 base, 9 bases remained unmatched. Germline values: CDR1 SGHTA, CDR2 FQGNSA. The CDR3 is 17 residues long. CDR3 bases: TGTGCCAGCAGCTTTCTTGAGCGGGGGTGGGGCACAGATACGCAGTATTTT. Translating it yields CASSFLERGWGTDTQYF.

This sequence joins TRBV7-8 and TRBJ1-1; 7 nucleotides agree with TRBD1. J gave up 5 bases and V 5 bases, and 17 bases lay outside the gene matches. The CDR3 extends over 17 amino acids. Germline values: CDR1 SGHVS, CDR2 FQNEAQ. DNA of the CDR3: TGTGCCAGCAGCCCGAGGCTGACAGGGAATTCGTTAACTGAAGCTTTCTTT. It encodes CASSPRLTGNSLTEAFF.

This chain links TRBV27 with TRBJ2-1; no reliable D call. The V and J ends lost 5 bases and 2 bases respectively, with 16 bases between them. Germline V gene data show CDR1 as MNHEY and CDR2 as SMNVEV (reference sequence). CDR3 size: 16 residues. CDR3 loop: CASSPSSIPAYNEQFF. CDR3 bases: TGTGCCAGCAGTCCTTCGAGTATTCCTGCCTACAATGAGCAGTTCTTC.

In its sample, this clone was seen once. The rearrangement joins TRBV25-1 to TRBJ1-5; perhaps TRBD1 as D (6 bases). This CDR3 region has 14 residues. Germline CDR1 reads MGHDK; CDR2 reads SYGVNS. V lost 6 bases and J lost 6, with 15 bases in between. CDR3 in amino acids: CASSGHRAGQPQHF. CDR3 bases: TGTGCCAGCAGCGGGCACAGGGCAGGTCAGCCCCAGCATTTT.

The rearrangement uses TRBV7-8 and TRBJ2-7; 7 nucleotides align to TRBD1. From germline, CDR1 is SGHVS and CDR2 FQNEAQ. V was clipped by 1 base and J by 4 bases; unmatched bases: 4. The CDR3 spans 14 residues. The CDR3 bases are TGTGCCAGCAGCTTAGGCCAGGGGGTATACGAGCAGTACTTC. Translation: CASSLGQGVYEQYF.

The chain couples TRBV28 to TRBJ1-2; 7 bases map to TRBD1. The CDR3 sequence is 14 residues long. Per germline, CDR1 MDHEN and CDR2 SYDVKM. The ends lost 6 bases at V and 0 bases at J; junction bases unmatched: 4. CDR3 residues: CASSGTAPNYGYTF. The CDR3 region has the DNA TGTGCCAGCAGCGGGACAGCCCCTAACTATGGCTACACCTTC.

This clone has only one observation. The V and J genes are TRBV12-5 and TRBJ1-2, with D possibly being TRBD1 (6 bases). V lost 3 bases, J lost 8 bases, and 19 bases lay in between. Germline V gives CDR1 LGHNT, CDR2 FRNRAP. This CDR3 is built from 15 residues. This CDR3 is CASGLQGSMRVGYTF. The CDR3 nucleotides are TGTGCTAGTGGTTTACAGGGATCCATGCGAGTAGGCTACACCTTC.

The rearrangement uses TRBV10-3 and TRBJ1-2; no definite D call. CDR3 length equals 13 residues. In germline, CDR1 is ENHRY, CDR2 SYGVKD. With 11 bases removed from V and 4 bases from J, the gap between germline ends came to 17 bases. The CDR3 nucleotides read TGTGCCTCCGAGGGCACCCCGGGCTATGGCTACACCTTC. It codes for CASEGTPGYGYTF.

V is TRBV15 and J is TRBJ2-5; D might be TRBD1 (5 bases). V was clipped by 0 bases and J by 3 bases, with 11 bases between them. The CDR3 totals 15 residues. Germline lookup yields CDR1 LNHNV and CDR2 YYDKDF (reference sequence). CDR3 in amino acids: CATSRDRAGKETQYF. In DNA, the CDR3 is TGTGCCACCAGCAGAGATCGGGCAGGGAAAGAGACCCAGTACTTC.

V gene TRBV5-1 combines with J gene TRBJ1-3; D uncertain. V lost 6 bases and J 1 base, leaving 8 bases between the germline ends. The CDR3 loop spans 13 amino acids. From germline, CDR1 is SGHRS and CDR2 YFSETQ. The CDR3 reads CASTTSSGNTIYF. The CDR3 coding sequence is TGCGCCAGCACAACGAGTTCTGGAAACACCATATATTTT.

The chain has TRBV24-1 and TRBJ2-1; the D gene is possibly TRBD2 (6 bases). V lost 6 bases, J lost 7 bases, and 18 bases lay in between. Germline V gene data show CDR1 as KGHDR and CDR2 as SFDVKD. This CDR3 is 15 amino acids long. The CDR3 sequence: CATSPGGTYSNEQFF. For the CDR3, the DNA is TGTGCCACCAGTCCCGGTGGGACTTACTCAAATGAGCAGTTCTTC.

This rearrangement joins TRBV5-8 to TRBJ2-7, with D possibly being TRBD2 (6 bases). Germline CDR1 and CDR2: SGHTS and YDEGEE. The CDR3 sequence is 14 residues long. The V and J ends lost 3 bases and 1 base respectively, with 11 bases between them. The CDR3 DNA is TGTGCCAGCAGCTACCTGGGGGGATCCTACGAGCAGTACTTC. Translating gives CASSYLGGSYEQYF.

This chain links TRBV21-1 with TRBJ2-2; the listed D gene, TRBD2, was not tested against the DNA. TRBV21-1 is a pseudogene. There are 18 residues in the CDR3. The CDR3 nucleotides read TGTGCCAGCACTAACAAATCTGGACTAGTATGGGGTCAGGGGGAGCTGTTTTTT. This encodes CASTNKSGLVWGQGELFF.

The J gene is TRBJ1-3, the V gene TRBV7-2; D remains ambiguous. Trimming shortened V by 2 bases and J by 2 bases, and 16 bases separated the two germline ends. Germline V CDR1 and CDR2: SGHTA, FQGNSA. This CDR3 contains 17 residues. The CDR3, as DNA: TGTGCCAGCAGCTTATTAATCGGAGGCCTTCCTGGAAACACCATATATTTT. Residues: CASSLLIGGLPGNTIYF.

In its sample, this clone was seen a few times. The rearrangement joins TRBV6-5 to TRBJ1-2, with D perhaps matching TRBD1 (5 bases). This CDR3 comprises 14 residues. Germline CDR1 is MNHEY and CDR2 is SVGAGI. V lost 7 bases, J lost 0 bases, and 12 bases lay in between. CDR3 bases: TGTGCCAGCAACCCGGGGGTAGCTAACTATGGCTACACCTTC. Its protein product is CASNPGVANYGYTF.

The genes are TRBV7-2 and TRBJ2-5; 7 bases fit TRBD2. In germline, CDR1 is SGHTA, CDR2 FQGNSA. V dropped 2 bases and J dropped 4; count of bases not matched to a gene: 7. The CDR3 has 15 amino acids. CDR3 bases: TGTGCCAGCAGCTTACGGCGGCCTAGCGGAGAGACCCAGTACTTC. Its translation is CASSLRRPSGETQYF.

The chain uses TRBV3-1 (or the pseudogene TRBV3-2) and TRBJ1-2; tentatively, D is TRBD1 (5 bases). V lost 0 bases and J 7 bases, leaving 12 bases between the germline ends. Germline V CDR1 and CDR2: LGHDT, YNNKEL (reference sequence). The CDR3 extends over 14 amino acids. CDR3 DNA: TGTGCCAGCAGCCAAGACAGTACAGGCCTTGGCTACACCTTC. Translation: CASSQDSTGLGYTF.

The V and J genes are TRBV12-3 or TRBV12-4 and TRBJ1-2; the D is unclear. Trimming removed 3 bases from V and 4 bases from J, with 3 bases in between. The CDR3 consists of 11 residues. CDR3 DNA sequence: TGTGCCAGCAGTTTCGGCTATGGCTACACCTTC. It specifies CASSFGYGYTF.

CDR3 DNA sequence: TGTGCCAGCAGTGGAGGGTGGCACACCGGGGAGCTGTTTTTT. Translation: CASSGGWHTGELFF. The rearrangement uses TRBV7-2 and TRBJ2-2; weak D call: TRBD2 (6 bases). V was cut by 6 bases and J by 3 bases, with 11 bases left in between. This CDR3 has 14 residues. The germline V gene encodes CDR1 SGHTA and CDR2 FQGNSA.